A selection of T cell receptor beta chains follows, all from one sample in a study of human T cells and chemical hapten exposure. TCRdb reprocessed the RACE reads via MiXCR and lists one record per CDR3 protein. Of 100,000 or so distinct CDR3 sequences listed, about 9.3% are singletons. The starting material was whole blood, obtained in connection with sensitization to the hapten diphenylcyclopropenone (DPC). The receptor source for this set is a woman aged 40 to 50 with alopecia areata. Some clones in this sample may be carry-over from other donors' samples. Each CDR3 is given with its conserved first and last residue. A D gene is named only where the DNA matches it firmly. Only some rows state a clone size, as once, few, many or a class for expanded clones.

v_call	clone_size	d_call	j_call	cdr3_length	cdr3_aa	cdr3_nt
TRBV3-1	.	.	TRBJ2-7	16	CASSQDHPGPSYEQYF	TGTGCCAGCAGCCAAGATCATCCAGGTCCCTCCTACGAGCAGTACTTC
TRBV20-1	many	TRBD2	TRBJ2-7	14	CSARSGRATPEQYF	TGCAGTGCCAGGAGCGGGAGGGCCACCCCCGAGCAGTACTTC
TRBV4-3	few	TRBD2	TRBJ2-3	16	CASSQDRGEGADTQYF	TGCGCCAGCAGCCAAGATCGGGGGGAAGGCGCAGATACGCAGTATTTT
TRBV28	.	.	TRBJ1-1	13	CASRYRVATEAFF	TGTGCCAGCAGGTACAGGGTGGCGACTGAAGCTTTCTTT
TRBV7-9	many	TRBD2	TRBJ2-7	13	CASSRTSSYEQYF	TGTGCCAGCAGCCGGACTAGCTCCTACGAGCAGTACTTC
TRBV12-3/TRBV12-4	many	.	TRBJ1-3	18	CASRGILGRAASGNTIYF	TGTGCCAGCAGGGGAATACTTGGGCGGGCCGCCTCTGGAAACACCATATATTTT
TRBV18	many	TRBD1	TRBJ2-7	15	CASSPGQGARYEQYF	TGTGCCAGCTCACCGGGGCAGGGGGCTAGGTACGAGCAGTACTTC
TRBV28	many	TRBD2	TRBJ2-7	14	CASSPTTGRLEQYF	TGTGCCAGCAGTCCGACGACCGGGAGGCTCGAGCAGTACTTC
TRBV7-3	many	.	TRBJ1-1	13	CASSSDPSTEAFF	TGTGCCAGCAGCTCCGACCCCTCCACTGAAGCTTTCTTT
TRBV24-1	many	.	TRBJ2-6	17	CATSDGGTSSGANVLTF	TGTGCCACCAGTGACGGCGGGACATCCTCTGGGGCCAACGTCCTGACTTTC
TRBV6-2/TRBV6-3	few	.	TRBJ2-3	14	CASSRDSGTDTQYF	TGTGCCAGCAGCCGGGACTCGGGCACAGATACGCAGTATTTT
TRBV20-1	.	TRBD2	TRBJ2-3	14	CSARDGSGTDTQYF	TGCAGTGCTAGAGATGGTAGCGGGACAGATACGCAGTATTTT
TRBV29-1	few	TRBD2	TRBJ2-1	14	CSVGTSGPYNEQFF	TGCAGCGTTGGGACTAGCGGGCCCTACAATGAGCAGTTCTTC
TRBV10-3	.	.	TRBJ2-3	13	CAISEAREDTQYF	TGTGCCATCAGTGAGGCTAGAGAAGATACGCAGTATTTT